Each of the 25 T cell receptor beta chains below was sequenced from the same sample in a study of T-cell reconstitution after alpha-beta-depleted transplantation in children. During its preparation, the TCRbeta library received unique molecular identifiers. A single record per CDR3 protein comes from TCRdb applying MiXCR to the PCR reads. The table has 700,000 or so distinct CDR3 sequences, under 15% seen once; the top ten hold 0.65% to 0.9%. The sequencing used PBMCs, collected before TCRalphabeta/CD19-depleted stem cell transplant. The receptors here all came from a girl aged 2 to 10 with congenital amegakaryocytic thrombocytopenia, due to receive a stem cell transplant.

The V gene is TRBV20-1, the J gene TRBJ2-1, with a weak D call TRBD2 (6 bases). The ends were cut back, 0 bases at V and 0 bases at J, with 9 bases in the middle. The CDR3 consists of 15 residues. Germline CDR1 is DFQATT and CDR2 is SNEGSKA (reference sequence). CDR3 bases: TGCAGTGCTAGAGATGGGGGGATCTCCTACAATGAGCAGTTCTTC. Translation gives CSARDGGISYNEQFF.

This clonotype was seen many times. V and J are TRBV7-8 and TRBJ1-2; 8 nucleotides line up with TRBD1. The J segment lost 6 bases and the V segment lost 5 bases, leaving 8 bases of the junction unmatched. Germline V gene lookup returns CDR1 SGHVS and CDR2 FQNEAQ. The CDR3 sequence is 14 residues long. The CDR3 loop reads CASSNRQGQDGYTF. CDR3 coding DNA: TGTGCCAGCAGCAACAGACAGGGGCAGGATGGCTACACCTTC.

This clonotype has ten or more counts. J is TRBJ2-1 and V is TRBV10-3, with 11 bases fitting TRBD2. The germline CDR1 and CDR2 sequences are ENHRY and SYGVKD. This CDR3 region has 14 residues. The V and J ends lost 10 bases and 9 bases, in that order; junction bases with no gene match: 11. The CDR3 nucleotides are TGTGCCACCCACACTAGCGGGAGTTTTTCTGAGCAGTTCTTC. This encodes CATHTSGSFSEQFF.

This clonotype was detected ten times or more. The rearrangement joins TRBV20-1 to TRBJ1-3; D is possibly TRBD1 (5 bases). The V gene's germline CDR1 is DFQATT and CDR2 SNEGSKA (reference sequence). V dropped 4 bases and J dropped 0 bases, with 13 bases sitting between them. The CDR3 loop spans 15 amino acids. The CDR3 region is CSAKGKPDSGNTIYF. CDR3 nucleotide sequence: TGCAGTGCTAAGGGGAAACCGGACTCTGGAAACACCATATATTTT.

The chain carries TRBV5-1 and TRBJ2-5; D is perhaps TRBD2 (5 bases). V was pared by 1 base and J by 5 bases, with 12 bases between. The CDR3 extends over 14 amino acids. Germline loops: CDR1 SGHRS, CDR2 YFSETQ. The CDR3 reads CASSLLGDRETQYF. The CDR3 bases are TGCGCCAGCAGCTTGTTGGGAGATCGGGAGACCCAGTACTTC. The full variable domain, in which reference TRBV5-1 and TRBJ2-5 provide the parts outside the CDR3, is KAGVTQTPRYLIKTRGQQVTLSCSPISGHRSVSWYQQTPGQGLQFLFEYFSETQRNKGNFPGRFSGRQFSNSRSEMNVSTLELGDSALYLCASSLLGDRETQYFGPGTRLLVL.

In its sample, this clonotype was seen a few times. The V and J genes are TRBV7-6 and TRBJ1-5; D not certain. Germline V gene sequence: CDR1 SGHVS, CDR2 FNYEAQ. This CDR3 spans 14 amino acids. V lost 5 bases, J lost 10 bases, and 18 bases lay in between. The chain's CDR3 is CASSHSPGVGPQHF. Here the CDR3 DNA reads TGTGCCAGCAGCCACTCCCCGGGCGTTGGCCCCCAGCATTTT.

This chain connects TRBV4-2 to TRBJ2-1; TRBD1 is a possible D gene (5 bases). The CDR3 runs 20 residues. The ends were cut back, 0 bases at V and 7 bases at J, with 28 bases in the middle. Germline-derived CDR1 and CDR2 are LGHNA and YNFKEQ. CDR3 sequence reads: CASSQDRGRWGKDWGNEQFF. CDR3 in DNA: TGTGCCAGCAGCCAAGATCGTGGCAGGTGGGGCAAAGATTGGGGAAATGAGCAGTTCTTC.

This clonotype was found many times. J is TRBJ1-5 and V is TRBV9, with D tentatively TRBD1 (6 bases). The germline V and J ends were trimmed by 4 bases and 3 bases, with 11 bases remaining between them. CDR3 length equals 14 residues. Germline loops: CDR1 SGDLS, CDR2 YYNGEE. DNA of the CDR3: TGTGCCAGCAGCACCGGGACACTCAATCAGCCCCAGCATTTT. Its protein is CASSTGTLNQPQHF.

This clonotype was seen repeatedly, ten times or more. The V call is TRBV5-4, the J call TRBJ2-3; 10 bases map to TRBD2. From germline, CDR1 is SGHNT and CDR2 YYREEE (reference sequence). J was trimmed by 4 bases and V by 4 bases; bases with no gene match: 6. This CDR3 is built from 15 residues. In nucleotides, the CDR3 is TGTGCCAGCAGCGAGGGACTAGCGAAAGCAGATACGCAGTATTTT. It specifies CASSEGLAKADTQYF.

This clonotype was seen repeatedly, ten times or more. The rearrangement joins TRBV5-1 to TRBJ1-6; tentative D call: TRBD1 (5 bases). This CDR3 is 14 amino acids long. Germline-derived CDR1 and CDR2 are SGHRS and YFSETQ. The V end was cut by 1 base, the J end by 7 bases, with 9 bases between. CDR3 protein: CASSLWDWNSPLHF. The CDR3 DNA sequence: TGCGCCAGCAGCTTGTGGGACTGGAATTCACCCCTCCACTTT.

This clonotype came up many times. This chain links TRBV5-8 with TRBJ2-1; D is possibly TRBD1 (6 bases). Germline-derived CDR1 and CDR2 are SGHTS and YDEGEE. Trimming took off 5 bases at V and 4 bases at J, with 10 bases between the two ends. The CDR3 has 13 amino acids. The CDR3 loop reads CASRIRGYNEQFF. CDR3 nucleotides: TGTGCCAGCAGAATAAGGGGGTACAATGAGCAGTTCTTC.

This clonotype was seen a single time. The gene calls are TRBV3-1 and TRBJ2-1; 15 bases are shared with TRBD2. The CDR3 length is 18 residues. Germline loops: CDR1 LGHDT, CDR2 YNNKEL (reference sequence). V lost 8 bases to trimming and J lost 4 bases; unmatched junction nucleotides: 12. The chain's CDR3 is CASCSRTSGRVTYNEQFF. The CDR3 DNA follows: TGTGCCAGCTGTTCCCGGACTAGCGGGAGGGTAACGTACAATGAGCAGTTCTTC.

This clonotype has ten or more counts. The chain joins TRBV9 to TRBJ2-5; D remains unclear. From germline, CDR1 is SGDLS and CDR2 YYNGEE. With 3 bases removed from V and 3 bases from J, the gap between germline ends came to 6 bases. This CDR3 contains 12 residues. The CDR3 reads CASSGPEETQYF. CDR3 in DNA: TGTGCCAGCAGCGGACCAGAAGAGACCCAGTACTTC.

This clonotype was counted only a few times. The chain combines TRBV12-3 or TRBV12-4 with TRBJ2-3, with TRBD2 matching over 7 bases. The CDR3 spans 15 residues. V lost 6 bases to trimming and J lost 1 base; unmatched junction nucleotides: 7. Written as DNA, the CDR3 is TGTGCCAGCAGCCAAAGCGGGATAGGCACAGATACGCAGTATTTT. This codes for CASSQSGIGTDTQYF.

Ten or more counts support this clonotype. The rearrangement joins TRBV20-1 to TRBJ2-7, with 7 bases matching TRBD1. The germline V gene has CDR1 DFQATT and CDR2 SNEGSKA (reference sequence). The CDR3 runs to 14 residues. V shed 6 bases, J shed 4 bases, and the junction held 12 bases outside the gene matches. CDR3 amino acids: CSAERQGKWYEQYF. The CDR3, as DNA: TGCAGTGCAGAACGACAGGGAAAGTGGTACGAGCAGTACTTC.

A remark on this clonotype: A much more abundant neighbour one base away suggests this may be a read error. The chain combines TRBV29-1 with TRBJ2-5; possible D gene TRBD2, 5 bases. Germline V gene sequence: CDR1 SQVTM, CDR2 ANQGSEA. The CDR3 runs to 12 residues. CDR3 protein: CSVDRGEETKYF. CDR3 sequence (DNA): TGCAGCGTTGATCGGGGAGAAGAGACCAAGTACTTC.

To note about this clonotype: A single base separates this from a much larger clone, so it may be a read error. The chain links TRBV20-1 to TRBJ2-3; tentatively, D is TRBD2 (6 bases). Germline CDR1 and CDR2: DFQATT and SNEGSKA (reference sequence). There are 13 residues in the CDR3. DNA of the CDR3: TGCAGTGCGGAGGAGTCGGGAGAAGATAGGCAGTATTTT. This translates into CSAEESGEDRQYF.

Notes on this clonotype: Since a much larger clone is just one base distant, this may be a read error. V and J are TRBV12-3 or TRBV12-4 and TRBJ2-1, with D unclear. The length of the CDR3 is 14 residues. This chain's CDR3 is CASTGLRPPNEHFF. The CDR3 DNA sequence: TGTGCCAGCACCGGCCTTCGTCCCCCTAATGAGCATTTCTTC.

This clonotype was recorded many times. The DNA for the CDR3 is TGTGCCAGCAGCTTTGGTGCGAGCAGGAGGACCGGGGAGCTGTTTTTT. Encoded protein: CASSFGASRRTGELFF. This chain connects TRBV7-8 to TRBJ2-2; D might be TRBD2 (5 bases). V lost 3 bases and J 5 bases, leaving 16 bases between the germline ends. From germline, CDR1 is SGHVS and CDR2 FQNEAQ. The CDR3 has 16 amino acids. The complete variable domain, with remaining parts taken from reference TRBV7-8 and TRBJ2-2, reads GAGVSQSPRYKVAKRGQDVALRCDPISGHVSLFWYQQALGQGPEFLTYFQNEAQLDKSGLPSDRFFAERPEGSVSTLKIQRTQQEDSAVYLCASSFGASRRTGELFFGEGSRLTVL.

J is TRBJ2-3 and V is TRBV7-2, with a possible D match to TRBD2 (6 bases). Germline lookup yields CDR1 SGHTA and CDR2 FQGNSA. With 3 bases removed from V and 5 bases from J, the gap between germline ends came to 21 bases. This CDR3 region has 17 residues. CDR3 sequence reads: CASSLTGPLRREDTQYF. CDR3 nucleotide sequence: TGTGCCAGCAGCTTGACGGGCCCTCTCAGGCGGGAAGATACGCAGTATTTT.

This clonotype has ten or more counts. V usage is TRBV5-5 and J usage is TRBJ1-2; perhaps TRBD1 as D (6 bases). V dropped 7 bases and J dropped 0 bases, with 13 bases sitting between them. Per germline, CDR1 SGHKS and CDR2 YYEKEE (reference sequence). The CDR3 is made up of 14 amino acids. Here the CDR3 reads CASLDRRANYGYTF. The CDR3 region has the DNA TGTGCCAGCCTAGACAGGAGAGCTAACTATGGCTACACCTTC. The full variable domain, with the rest looked up from reference TRBV5-5 and TRBJ1-2, is DAGVTQSPTHLIKTRGQQVTLRCSPISGHKSVSWYQQVLGQGPQFIFQYYEKEERGRGNFPDRFSARQFPNYSSELNVNALLLGDSALYLCASLDRRANYGYTFGSGTRLTVV.

The chain carries TRBV7-6 and TRBJ1-6, with unresolved D. The germline V gene has CDR1 SGHVS and CDR2 FNYEAQ. CDR3 length: 16 residues. Trimming removed 5 bases at V and 0 bases at J, with 11 bases between. The CDR3 nucleotides read TGTGCCAGCAGCGAAGCCCTTAGCTCCTATAATTCACCCCTCCACTTT. This sequence encodes CASSEALSSYNSPLHF.

This clonotype was detected many times. This chain uses TRBV7-9 with TRBJ1-4; D is ambiguous. Germline V gives CDR1 SEHNR, CDR2 FQNEAQ (reference sequence). This CDR3 region has 15 residues. Trimming removed 0 bases from V and 8 bases from J, with 13 bases in between. CDR3 in amino acids: CASSLADKAGEKLFF. DNA of the CDR3: TGTGCCAGCAGCTTAGCGGATAAGGCAGGAGAAAAACTGTTTTTT.

This clonotype was observed at least ten times. A read error may account for a junction end that differs from germline. The genes are TRBV7-7 and TRBJ2-1; D is unclear. Germline V gene lookup returns CDR1 SSHAT and CDR2 FNYEAQ (reference sequence). This CDR3 region has 13 residues. The chain's CDR3 is CASSLGGTDEQFF. The CDR3 coding sequence is TGCGCCAGCAGCTTGGGCGGAACCGATGAGCAGTTCTTC.

To note about this clonotype: A clone one base away is much larger, so this may be a read error. The rearrangement links TRBV20-1 to TRBJ2-5; 9 bases agree with TRBD1. Germline-derived CDR1 and CDR2 are DFQATT and SNEGSKA (reference sequence). The CDR3 length is 15 residues. CDR3 DNA sequence: TGCAGTGCTATAAGACCGACAGGGGGTCAAGAGACCCAGTCCTTC. This sequence encodes CSAIRPTGGQETQSF.